Following are 23 T cell receptor beta chains from one sample sequenced in a study of blood T cell repertoires in COVID-19. Assay used: immunoSEQ multiplex PCR; TCRdb lists only in-frame clones, some missing. The table includes about 330,000 clones, over 75% detected once. Sequences were obtained from PBMCs or T cells enriched from blood (not recorded which). The receptors here all came from a woman in her late teens or twenties who had recovered from COVID-19.

The chain carries TRBV5-4 and TRBJ2-1, with 9 nucleotides matching TRBD2. The CDR3 covers 15 residues. Germline V lookup: CDR1 SGHNT, CDR2 YYREEE (reference sequence). Trimming cost V 3 bases and J 2 bases; bases outside gene matches: 3. CDR3 region: CASSYGLATYNEQFF. CDR3 DNA: TGTGCCAGCAGCTACGGACTAGCGACCTACAATGAGCAGTTCTTC.

In its sample, this clone was seen once. V gene TRBV27 combines with J gene TRBJ1-1, with 7 bases aligning to TRBD1. This CDR3 comprises 14 residues. V trimming: 6 bases; J trimming: 11 bases; junction bases outside the gene matches: 15. CDR1 is MNHEY and CDR2 is SMNVEV in the germline V gene (reference sequence). The DNA of the CDR3 is TGTGCCAGCAGCCACCAATCTAGGGGGCGAGGGGCTTTCTTT. This sequence encodes CASSHQSRGRGAFF.

Comments on this clone: The germline gene is not matched at one end of the junction; a read error may be the cause. CDR3 in amino acids: CASSLAPQGNAGELFF. CDR3 nucleotide sequence: TGTGCCAGCAGCTTAGCTCCCCAGGGGAACGCCGGGGAGCTGTTTTTT. The chain employs TRBV7-6 and TRBJ2-2; maybe TRBD1 (6 bases). This CDR3 region has 16 residues. Germline CDR1 and CDR2: SGHVS and FNYEAQ. Filled out from reference TRBV7-6 and TRBJ2-2, the complete variable domain reads GAGVSQSPRYKVTKRGQDVALRCDPISGHVSLYWYRQALGQGPEFLTYFNYEAQQDKSGLPNDRFSAERPEGSISTLTIQRTEQRDSAMYRCASSLAPQGNAGELFFGEGSRLTVL.

Comments on this clone: Other DNA sequences of this sample code for an identical CDR3. This chain connects TRBV30 to TRBJ1-2; the D is unclear. Trimming took off 0 bases at V and 7 bases at J, with 9 bases between the two ends. The CDR3 consists of 12 residues. The V gene's germline CDR1 is GTSNPN and CDR2 SVGIG (reference sequence). The DNA of the CDR3 is TGTGCCTGGAGTGTAGGTGGAGGTGGCTACACCTTC. It specifies CAWSVGGGGYTF.

The rearrangement links TRBV28 to TRBJ1-1; no clear D gene. The CDR3 spans 14 residues. The germline V gene has CDR1 MDHEN and CDR2 SYDVKM. Trimming left V 5 bases short and J 5 bases short, with 15 bases between. CDR3 coding DNA: TGTGCCAGCAGTAGCAGCGAGCGTGGGACTGAAGCTTTCTTT. It yields the protein CASSSSERGTEAFF.

In the case of this clone: The identical CDR3 is also encoded by other nucleotide sequences in the sample. V is TRBV2 and J is TRBJ2-3; D might be TRBD1 (6 bases). CDR3 length: 13 amino acids. V lost 3 bases and J lost 6, with 10 bases in between. Germline values: CDR1 SNHLY, CDR2 FYNNEI. The CDR3: CASSDRGTDTQYF. In DNA, the CDR3 is TGTGCCAGCAGTGATAGGGGGACGGATACGCAGTATTTT.

The chain employs TRBV15 and TRBJ2-1; D might be TRBD1 (6 bases). This CDR3 region has 14 residues. V was clipped by 5 bases and J by 4 bases, with 12 bases between them. Germline CDR1 reads LNHNV; CDR2 reads YYDKDF (reference sequence). CDR3 residues: CATSPQGWYNEQFF. Written as DNA, the CDR3 is TGTGCCACCAGCCCACAGGGTTGGTACAATGAGCAGTTCTTC.

The rearrangement joins TRBV21-1 to TRBJ1-6; TRBD1, the table's D call, lacks a check against the DNA. TRBV21-1 is reported as a pseudogene. The CDR3 consists of 17 residues. The CDR3 region is CASSKDRVSSYNSPLHF. Here the CDR3 DNA reads TGTGCCAGCAGCAAAGACAGGGTTAGCTCCTATAATTCACCCCTCCACTTT.

The chain uses TRBV5-6 and TRBJ1-4; no clear D gene. Germline loops: CDR1 SGHDT, CDR2 YYEEEE. V was clipped by 4 bases and J by 3 bases, with 13 bases between them. The CDR3 has 15 amino acids. The CDR3 protein is CASSPSHISNEKLFF. The CDR3 DNA reads TGTGCCAGCAGCCCTTCCCACATATCTAATGAAAAACTGTTTTTT.

This clone was recorded once. This sequence joins TRBV5-4 and TRBJ2-3, with a tentative D call TRBD2 (6 bases). V lost 4 bases, J lost 0 bases, and 15 bases lay in between. This CDR3 is 16 amino acids long. Germline V lookup: CDR1 SGHNT, CDR2 YYREEE (reference sequence). This CDR3 reads CASSGEARSSTDTQYF. The CDR3 nucleotides read TGTGCCAGCAGCGGGGAGGCTCGCAGCAGCACAGATACGCAGTATTTT.

In this sample, this clone turned up a few times. J is TRBJ2-5 and V is TRBV5-6; 9 bases agree with TRBD2. In germline, CDR1 is SGHDT, CDR2 YYEEEE. The CDR3 has 18 residues. V shed 1 base, J shed 5 bases, and the junction held 15 bases outside the gene matches. CDR3 DNA: TGTGCCAGCAGCTTGTTTATCAGCTTGGCGGGAGGGCGGGAGACCCAGTACTTC. This encodes CASSLFISLAGGRETQYF.

This clone has a single count. The chain joins TRBV3-1 (or the pseudogene TRBV3-2) to TRBJ1-3, with unresolved D. The CDR3 loop spans 13 amino acids. V was trimmed by 0 bases and J by 13 bases, leaving 13 bases between them. Germline assignment: CDR1 LGHDT and CDR2 YNNKEL (reference sequence). This chain's CDR3 is CASSQERAIPIYF. CDR3 sequence (DNA): TGTGCCAGCAGCCAAGAGAGGGCGATCCCTATATATTTT.

The CDR3 DNA is TGTGCCAGCAGGGGGGGTTCCGGGACGTTGCCCTACGAGCAGTACTTC. It translates to CASRGGSGTLPYEQYF. The V gene is TRBV2, the J gene TRBJ2-7, with D maybe TRBD2 (6 bases). Germline CDR1 is SNHLY and CDR2 is FYNNEI. The CDR3 consists of 16 residues. V gave up 6 bases and J gave up 2 bases, with 20 bases separating them.

The sample holds one count of this clone. The J gene is TRBJ2-1, the V gene TRBV9; 14 bases fit TRBD2. J lost 0 bases, V lost 3 bases, and 8 bases had no gene match. Germline CDR1 and CDR2: SGDLS and YYNGEE. This CDR3 is built from 19 residues. CDR3 residues: CASSDPWTSGGSSYNEQFF. As DNA, the CDR3 is TGTGCCAGCAGCGACCCGTGGACTAGCGGGGGGAGCTCCTACAATGAGCAGTTCTTC.

V is TRBV28 and J is TRBJ2-1; 9 positions match TRBD2. V shed 3 bases, J shed 3 bases, and the junction held 3 bases outside the gene matches. This CDR3 has 15 residues. Germline CDR1 MDHEN, CDR2 SYDVKM. CDR3 protein: CASSFQRGDYNEQFF. CDR3 nucleotides: TGTGCCAGCAGTTTCCAGCGGGGGGACTACAATGAGCAGTTCTTC.

The chain links TRBV9 to TRBJ2-7, with 8 bases identical to TRBD2. The V and J ends lost 3 bases and 6 bases, in that order; junction bases with no gene match: 5. CDR1 and CDR2 (germline): SGDLS, YYNGEE. There are 13 residues in the CDR3. CDR3 amino acids: CASSASGGGEQYF. As DNA, the CDR3 is TGTGCCAGCAGCGCCAGCGGGGGCGGCGAGCAGTACTTC.

In DNA, the CDR3 is TGTGCCAGCAGCCCAAACAACAATGAGCAGTTCTTC. Its protein product is CASSPNNNEQFF. This chain joins TRBV5-8 and TRBJ2-1, with no clear D. Germline V CDR1 and CDR2: SGHTS, YDEGEE. This CDR3 is 12 amino acids long. Trimming cost V 4 bases and J 5 bases, with 7 bases left between them.

This chain uses TRBV27 with TRBJ2-1; 7 bases are shared with TRBD2. V gave up 3 bases and J gave up 4 bases; unmatched junction bases: 3. This CDR3 has 14 residues. Germline V gene sequence: CDR1 MNHEY, CDR2 SMNVEV (reference sequence). The DNA of the CDR3 is TGTGCCAGCAGTTTGGGCGGGGGTTACAATGAGCAGTTCTTC. This codes for CASSLGGGYNEQFF.

The rearrangement joins TRBV11-1 to TRBJ1-2; 8 bases agree with TRBD1. Germline V gene lookup returns CDR1 SGHAT and CDR2 FQDESV (reference sequence). Trimming took 5 bases from V and 3 from J; bases not matched to a gene: 11. The CDR3 loop spans 16 amino acids. CDR3 loop: CASSDRQGMVDYGYTF. The DNA for the CDR3 is TGTGCCAGCAGCGATCGACAGGGGATGGTTGACTATGGCTACACCTTC.

The chain links TRBV10-3 to TRBJ1-1; D gene unclear. Trimming took 6 bases from V and 0 from J, leaving 17 bases between them. The CDR3 runs to 16 residues. The germline V gene encodes CDR1 ENHRY and CDR2 SYGVKD. CDR3 loop: CAIRTSIVSMNTEAFF. In DNA, the CDR3 is TGTGCCATCAGGACATCTATTGTATCGATGAACACTGAAGCTTTCTTT.

This clone was seen only a few times. The chain is built from TRBV28 and TRBJ2-7, with D maybe TRBD1 (5 bases). Germline V gene lookup returns CDR1 MDHEN and CDR2 SYDVKM. Trimming took 2 bases from V and 3 from J, leaving 5 bases between them. The CDR3 loop spans 12 amino acids. The CDR3 coding sequence is TGTGCCAGCAGTTTAGACAGCTACGAGCAGTACTTC. This translates into CASSLDSYEQYF.

The CDR3 loop reads CASSPKSRGNTGELFF. The DNA for the CDR3 is TGTGCCAGCTCACCAAAATCACGGGGAAACACCGGGGAGCTGTTTTTT. The V and J genes are TRBV18 and TRBJ2-2; D is perhaps TRBD2 (5 bases). The CDR3 covers 16 residues. Trimming stripped 2 bases from V and 2 bases from J, with 12 bases between. Germline values: CDR1 KGHSH, CDR2 LQKENI.

The rearrangement joins TRBV4-1 to TRBJ1-4, with 10 bases fitting TRBD1. The ends lost 2 bases at V and 7 bases at J; junction bases unmatched: 7. This CDR3 has 16 residues. Germline lookup yields CDR1 MGHRA and CDR2 YSYEKL. DNA of the CDR3: TGCGCCAGCAGCCAAATTGCGGGACAGGGGCCTGAAAAACTGTTTTTT. Protein: CASSQIAGQGPEKLFF.